Detailed here is one T cell receptor (beta chain). The antigen is undetermined. The sample comes from a study of post-analysis software for immune sequencing data. The wider study: There were relapsing-remitting, secondary progressive and progressive-relapsing multiple sclerosis among the disease courses included.

Sequencing libraries made from TCR beta cDNA carried unique molecular identifiers. TCRdb reprocessed the PCR reads via MiXCR and lists one record per CDR3 protein. The sample shows about 800,000 distinct CDR3 sequences, around 27% of them seen only once. CDR1 and CDR2 from the germline V gene are SGHRS and YFSETQ. V dropped 2 bases and J dropped 8; count of bases not matched to a gene: 9. This CDR3 has 15 amino acids. Study results and caveats: Multiple sclerosis patients showed significantly lower normalized Chao1 diversity than controls did. Five or six TRBV segments appeared more often in patients than in controls, and TRBV5-6, TRBV5-1 and TRBV20-1 were among these.

This clonotype originated in a girl between 5 and 17 years old with multiple sclerosis. Sequenced material: blood. The V call is TRBV5-1, the J call TRBJ2-1; TRBD2 matches at 8 bases. Written as DNA, the CDR3 is TGCGCCAGCAGCTTCGTAAGCGGGAGAGTGGATGAGCAGTTCTTC. This sequence encodes CASSFVSGRVDEQFF.